This paragraph reports one T cell receptor (beta chain). What it binds is not known. Germline CDR1 and CDR2: SGHDN and FVKESK. The V gene lost 0 bases and the J gene lost 1 base, with 12 bases spanning the gap. The CDR3 sequence is 16 residues long. These data come from a study of cytomegalovirus exposure and HLA in healthy donors. At the level of the study: Among 398 genotyped donors, around 80% fell in the Caucasian-associated ancestry cluster. Study-wide results and caveats: TCR beta chains associated with HLA were, in a later analysis, more clonally expanded than equally common others. Later analysis suggested most CMV-associated TCR beta chains were HLA-restricted. About 87% or about 30% of the time was how often most TCR beta V segments were productive, according to an earlier analysis.

13 Jbeta primers and 60 Vbeta primers were used for the PCR. TCRdb's table, derived via immunoSEQ multiplex PCR, lists solely in-frame clones and lacks some. The data hold roughly 190,000 clones, with about 88% observed a single time. The receptor comes from a woman aged 18-29 years in good health and CMV-seronegative. The specimen was PBMCs. J is TRBJ1-2 and V is TRBV14; no clear D. The CDR3 region is CASSQEGAGVNYGYTF. The CDR3 nucleotides read TGTGCCAGCAGCCAAGAGGGAGCCGGAGTTAACTATGGCTACACCTTC.